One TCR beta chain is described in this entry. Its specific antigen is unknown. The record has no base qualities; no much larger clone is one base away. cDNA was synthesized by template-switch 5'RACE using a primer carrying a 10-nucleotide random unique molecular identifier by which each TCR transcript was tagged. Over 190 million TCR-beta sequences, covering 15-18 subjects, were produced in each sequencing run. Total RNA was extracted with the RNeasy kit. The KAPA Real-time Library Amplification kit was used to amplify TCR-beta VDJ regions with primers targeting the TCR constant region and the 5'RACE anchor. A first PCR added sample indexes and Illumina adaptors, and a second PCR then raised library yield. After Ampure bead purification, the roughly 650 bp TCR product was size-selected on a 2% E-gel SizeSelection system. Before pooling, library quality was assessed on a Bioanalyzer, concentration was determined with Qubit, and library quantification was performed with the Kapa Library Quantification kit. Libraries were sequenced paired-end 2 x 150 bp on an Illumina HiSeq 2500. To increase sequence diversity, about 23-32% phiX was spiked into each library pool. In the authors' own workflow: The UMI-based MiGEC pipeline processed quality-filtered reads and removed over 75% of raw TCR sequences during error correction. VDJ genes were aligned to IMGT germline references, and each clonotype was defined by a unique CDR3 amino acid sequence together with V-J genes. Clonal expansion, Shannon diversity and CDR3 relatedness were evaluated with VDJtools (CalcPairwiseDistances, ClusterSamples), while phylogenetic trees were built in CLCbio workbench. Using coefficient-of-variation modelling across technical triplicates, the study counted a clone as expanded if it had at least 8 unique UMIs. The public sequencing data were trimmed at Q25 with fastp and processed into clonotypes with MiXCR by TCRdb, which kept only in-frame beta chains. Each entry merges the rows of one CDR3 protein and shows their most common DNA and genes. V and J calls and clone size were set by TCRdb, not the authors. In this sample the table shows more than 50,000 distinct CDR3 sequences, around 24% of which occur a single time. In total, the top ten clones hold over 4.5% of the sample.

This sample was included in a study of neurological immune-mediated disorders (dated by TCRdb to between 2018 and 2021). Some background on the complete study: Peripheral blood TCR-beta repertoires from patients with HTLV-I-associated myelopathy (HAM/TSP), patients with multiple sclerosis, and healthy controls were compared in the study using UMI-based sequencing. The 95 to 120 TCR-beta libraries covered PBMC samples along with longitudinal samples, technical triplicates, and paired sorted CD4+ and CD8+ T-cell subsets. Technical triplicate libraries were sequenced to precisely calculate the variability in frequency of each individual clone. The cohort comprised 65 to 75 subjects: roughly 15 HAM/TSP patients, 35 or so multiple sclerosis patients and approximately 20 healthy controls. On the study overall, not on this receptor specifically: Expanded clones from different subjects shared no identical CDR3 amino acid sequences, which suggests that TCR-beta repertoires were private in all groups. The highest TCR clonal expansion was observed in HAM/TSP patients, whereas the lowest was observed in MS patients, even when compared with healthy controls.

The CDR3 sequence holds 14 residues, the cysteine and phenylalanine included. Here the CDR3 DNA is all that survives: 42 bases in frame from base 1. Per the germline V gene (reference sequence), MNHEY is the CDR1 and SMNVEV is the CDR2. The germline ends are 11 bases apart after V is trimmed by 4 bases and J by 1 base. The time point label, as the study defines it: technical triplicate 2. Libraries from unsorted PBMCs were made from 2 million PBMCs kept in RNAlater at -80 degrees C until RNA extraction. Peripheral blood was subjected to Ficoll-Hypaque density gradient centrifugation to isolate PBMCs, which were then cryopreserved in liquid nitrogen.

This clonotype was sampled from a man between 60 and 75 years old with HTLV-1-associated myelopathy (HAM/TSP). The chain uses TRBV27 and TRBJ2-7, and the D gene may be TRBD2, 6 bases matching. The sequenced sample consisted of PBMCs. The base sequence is TGTGCCAGCAGTTCTATTGGGGGGTCCTACGAGCAGTACTTC. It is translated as CASSSIGGSYEQYF.